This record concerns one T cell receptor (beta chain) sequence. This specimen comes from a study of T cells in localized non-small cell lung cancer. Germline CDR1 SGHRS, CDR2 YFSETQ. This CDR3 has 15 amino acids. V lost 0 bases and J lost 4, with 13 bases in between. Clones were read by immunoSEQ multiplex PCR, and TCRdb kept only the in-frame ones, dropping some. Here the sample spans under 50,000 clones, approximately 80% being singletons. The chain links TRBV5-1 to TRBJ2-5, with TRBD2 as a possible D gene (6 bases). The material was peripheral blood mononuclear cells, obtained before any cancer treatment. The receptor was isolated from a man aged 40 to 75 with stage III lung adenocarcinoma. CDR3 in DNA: TGCGCCAGCAGCTTGGTCGGGGGATACGGAGAGACCCAGTACTTC. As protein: CASSLVGGYGETQYF.